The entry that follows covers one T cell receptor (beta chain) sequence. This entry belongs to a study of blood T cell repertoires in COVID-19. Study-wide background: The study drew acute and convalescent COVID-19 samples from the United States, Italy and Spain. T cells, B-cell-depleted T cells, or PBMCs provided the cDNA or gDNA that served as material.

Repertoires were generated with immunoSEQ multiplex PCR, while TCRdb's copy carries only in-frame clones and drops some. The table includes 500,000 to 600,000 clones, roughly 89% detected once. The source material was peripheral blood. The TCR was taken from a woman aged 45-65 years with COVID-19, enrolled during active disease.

The CDR3 nucleotides read TGTGCCAGCAGTCCCGGACTCACACGCGGGGCCAACGTCCTGACTTTC. Translated: CASSPGLTRGANVLTF. This chain joins TRBV28 and TRBJ2-6; TRBD2 might be the D (5 bases). Germline-derived CDR1 and CDR2 are MDHEN and SYDVKM. The CDR3 totals 16 residues. V lost 5 bases, J lost 4 bases, and 15 bases lay in between. Full variable domain (missing parts from reference TRBV28 and TRBJ2-6): DVKVTQSSRYLVKRTGEKVFLECVQDMDHENMFWYRQDPGLGLRLIYFSYDVKMKEKGDIPEGYSVSREKKERFSLILESASTNQTSMYLCASSPGLTRGANVLTFGAGSRLTVL.